The 29 T cell receptor beta chains listed next were all sequenced from one sample in a study of control samples from healthy donors and cancer patients. Measured with immunoSEQ multiplex PCR; TCRdb has only the in-frame clones, and not every one. The table shows roughly 170,000 clones, with around 92% occurring only once. Sequenced material: blood. These receptors originate from a woman in her forties in good health.

This clone was seen just once. V usage is TRBV7-8 and J usage is TRBJ1-1; no clear D gene. The length of the CDR3 is 13 residues. Looked up from germline, CDR1 is SGHVS and CDR2 is FQNEAQ. Trimming cost V 6 bases and J 2 bases, with 10 bases left between them. CDR3 DNA: TGTGCCAGCAGTTCAGACGGAAACACTGAAGCTTTCTTT. Protein: CASSSDGNTEAFF.

The rearrangement joins TRBV6-5 to TRBJ1-1; a possible D gene is TRBD1 (6 bases). V lost 7 bases and J lost 3, with 15 bases in between. Germline assignment: CDR1 MNHEY and CDR2 SVGAGI. The CDR3 consists of 14 residues. The CDR3 bases are TGTGCCAGCATCCGAAAGGACAGAGACACTGAAGCTTTCTTT. The encoded protein is CASIRKDRDTEAFF.

The table lists this clone with a few counts. This chain links TRBV7-2 with TRBJ2-3; 8 bases line up with TRBD2. The CDR3 runs to 15 residues. V gave up 6 bases and J gave up 1 base; unmatched junction bases: 6. CDR1 and CDR2 (germline): SGHTA, FQGNSA. CDR3 residues: CASRERAGGTDTQYF. As DNA, the CDR3 is TGTGCCAGCAGGGAACGAGCGGGGGGCACAGATACGCAGTATTTT.

The V gene is TRBV19, the J gene TRBJ2-1; a possible D gene is TRBD1 (5 bases). From germline, CDR1 is LNHDA and CDR2 SQIVND (reference sequence). The CDR3 runs 11 residues. Trimming took 7 bases from V and 8 from J, leaving 9 bases between them. The CDR3: CASKGRHEQFF. The CDR3 bases are TGTGCCAGTAAGGGGCGGCATGAGCAGTTCTTC. Complete variable domain (other parts from reference TRBV19 and TRBJ2-1): DGGITQSPKYLFRKEGQNVTLSCEQNLNHDAMYWYRQDPGQGLRLIYYSQIVNDFQKGDIAEGYSVSREKKESFPLTVTSAQKNPTAFYLCASKGRHEQFFGPGTRLTVL.

CDR3 amino acids: CASSLFTGRETQYF. Here the CDR3 DNA reads TGTGCCAGCAGTTTATTCACCGGGAGAGAGACCCAGTACTTC. The chain is built from TRBV27 and TRBJ2-5, with TRBD2 as a possible D gene (6 bases). CDR1 is MNHEY, CDR2 SMNVEV, per germline (reference sequence). The CDR3 extends over 14 amino acids. V lost 1 base, J lost 4 bases, and 10 bases lay in between.

The chain recombines TRBV11-2 with TRBJ1-4, with D perhaps TRBD1 (6 bases). Trimming pared 5 bases from V and 7 bases from J, leaving 17 bases between. CDR3 length equals 15 residues. Germline loops: CDR1 SGHAT, CDR2 FQNNGV. CDR3 DNA sequence: TGTGCCAGCAGCCACCCGACAGGCCGGATTGAAAAACTGTTTTTT. It is translated as CASSHPTGRIEKLFF.

V is TRBV2 and J is TRBJ2-1, with D maybe TRBD2 (6 bases). Looked up from germline, CDR1 is SNHLY and CDR2 is FYNNEI. V was trimmed by 3 bases and J by 6 bases, leaving 15 bases between them. This CDR3 region has 15 residues. The CDR3 protein is CASSEPGGETNEQFF. The CDR3 DNA reads TGTGCCAGCAGTGAGCCCGGGGGAGAGACCAATGAGCAGTTCTTC.

J is TRBJ2-3 and V is TRBV2; 8 nucleotides align to TRBD1. The CDR3 spans 15 residues. The junction had 10 bases not matched to a gene; V was cut back by 6 bases and J by 5 bases. Germline loops: CDR1 SNHLY, CDR2 FYNNEI. For the CDR3, the DNA is TGTGCCAGCAGAACTCCAGGGGGCACCGGAGATACGCAGTATTTT. This codes for CASRTPGGTGDTQYF.

This sequence joins TRBV27 and TRBJ2-1; 8 bases agree with TRBD2. Losses at the gene ends were 3 bases for V and 4 bases for J; bases not matched to a gene: 2. Looked up from germline, CDR1 is MNHEY and CDR2 is SMNVEV (reference sequence). CDR3 length equals 14 residues. The CDR3 here is CASSLRGEYNEQFF. CDR3 coding DNA: TGTGCCAGCAGTTTGCGGGGGGAATACAATGAGCAGTTCTTC.

The chain recombines TRBV24-1 with TRBJ1-1; D perhaps matches TRBD1 (6 bases). Per germline, CDR1 KGHDR and CDR2 SFDVKD. The CDR3 totals 13 residues. Trimming left V 7 bases short and J 4 bases short, with 12 bases between. The CDR3 is CATSNQQGTEAFF. CDR3 bases: TGTGCCACCAGCAACCAACAGGGCACTGAAGCTTTCTTT.

The chain uses TRBV6-5 and TRBJ1-4, with D unclear. Germline V lookup: CDR1 MNHEY, CDR2 SVGAGI. Between the trimmed V and J ends, which lost 8 bases and 4 bases, there was a span of 11 bases. This CDR3 has 13 residues. The CDR3 protein is CASRGRNNEKLFF. CDR3 sequence (DNA): TGTGCCAGCCGAGGACGTAATAATGAAAAACTGTTTTTT.

This clone showed up just once. The rearrangement joins TRBV19 to TRBJ1-5; TRBD1 agrees at 8 bases. V shed 6 bases, J shed 7 bases, and the junction held 11 bases outside the gene matches. This CDR3 comprises 15 residues. CDR1 is LNHDA and CDR2 is SQIVND in the germline V gene (reference sequence). CDR3 sequence reads: CASSRGQAGVQPQHF. The DNA of the CDR3 is TGTGCCAGTAGCCGGGGACAGGCAGGGGTACAGCCCCAGCATTTT.

The chain has TRBV5-1 and TRBJ2-5; 9 bases map to TRBD1. This CDR3 has 15 residues. The germline V gene encodes CDR1 SGHRS and CDR2 YFSETQ. J was trimmed by 1 base and V by 4 bases; bases with no gene match: 5. CDR3 sequence: CASSKKTGGQETQYF. The CDR3 DNA sequence: TGCGCCAGCAGCAAGAAGACAGGGGGCCAAGAGACCCAGTACTTC.

The rearrangement uses TRBV14 and TRBJ2-5, with TRBD2 matching over 11 bases. V lost 0 bases and J lost 3; bases outside the gene matches: 0. Germline CDR1 and CDR2: SGHDN and FVKESK. This CDR3 is 15 amino acids long. CDR3 sequence reads: CASSQETSGEETQYF. For the CDR3, the DNA is TGTGCCAGCAGCCAAGAGACTAGCGGGGAAGAGACCCAGTACTTC. Full variable domain (outside the CDR3, taken from reference TRBV14 and TRBJ2-5): EAGVTQFPSHSVIEKGQTVTLRCDPISGHDNLYWYRRVMGKEIKFLLHFVKESKQDESGMPNNRFLAERTGGTYSTLKVQPAELEDSGVYFCASSQETSGEETQYFGPGTRLLVL.

As regards this clone: An end of the junction differs from the germline gene, which may be a read error. The chain joins TRBV7-8 to TRBJ2-7, with D uncertain. CDR3 length: 14 residues. CDR1 and CDR2 (germline): SGHVS, FQNEAQ. The chain's CDR3 is CASTLGYTTYEQYF. The CDR3 bases are TGTGCCAGCACCTTAGGGTACACCACCTACGAGCAGTACTTC.

This chain joins TRBV9 and TRBJ1-1; tentative D call: TRBD1 (5 bases). Trimming removed 3 bases at V and 1 base at J, with 10 bases between. Germline CDR1 and CDR2: SGDLS and YYNGEE. The CDR3 loop spans 14 amino acids. The CDR3 DNA follows: TGTGCCAGCAGCGCCCAAAGGGGGAACACTGAAGCTTTCTTT. Translating gives CASSAQRGNTEAFF.

The rearrangement uses TRBV5-8 and TRBJ1-2; weak D call: TRBD1 (5 bases). The CDR3 has 14 residues. Per the germline V gene, CDR1 is SGHTS and CDR2 is YDEGEE. V dropped 4 bases and J dropped 5 bases, with 15 bases sitting between them. The CDR3 loop reads CASSAGLTEYGYTF. DNA of the CDR3: TGTGCCAGCAGCGCAGGGTTGACGGAATATGGCTACACCTTC.

The CDR3 loop reads CASSLTIENTEAFF. Written as DNA, the CDR3 is TGTGCCAGCAGCTTAACTATCGAGAACACTGAAGCTTTCTTT. The genes are TRBV7-8 and TRBJ1-1; no reliable D call. This CDR3 is 14 amino acids long. V lost 2 bases to trimming and J lost 1 base, with 8 bases between them. The germline V gene has CDR1 SGHVS and CDR2 FQNEAQ.

The sample holds a few counts of this clone. No conserved phenylalanine or tryptophan ends this CDR3, so it is likely a read error. The limits of the CDR3 on the DNA are not certain, so only TCRdb's listed CDR3 is given. The V call is TRBV5-1, the J call TRBJ1-5; the listed D gene, TRBD1, was not tested against the DNA. CDR1 and CDR2 (germline): SGHRS, YFSETQ. Inclusive of both ends, the CDR3 amounts to 9 amino acids. The CDR3 loop reads CASPLDRGV.

This rearrangement joins TRBV19 to TRBJ1-5; D uncertain. Deletions cut 3 bases from V and 0 bases from J, with 12 bases between. CDR3 size: 16 residues. Germline V lookup: CDR1 LNHDA, CDR2 SQIVND (reference sequence). The CDR3 region is CASSILAGYSNQPQHF. The CDR3 nucleotides read TGTGCCAGTAGTATCCTAGCGGGATATAGCAATCAGCCCCAGCATTTT.

This clone was seen only once. This chain uses TRBV7-7 with TRBJ2-5; D is perhaps TRBD2 (6 bases). This CDR3 is built from 11 residues. Germline lookup yields CDR1 SSHAT and CDR2 FNYEAQ (reference sequence). V lost 3 bases, J lost 7 bases, and 6 bases lay in between. CDR3 sequence (DNA): TGTGCCAGCAGCTTGGGGGGGACCCAGTACTTC. This gives the protein CASSLGGTQYF.

The V and J genes are TRBV11-2 and TRBJ2-7; 8 nucleotides align to TRBD1. Germline-derived CDR1 and CDR2 are SGHAT and FQNNGV. This CDR3 has 14 amino acids. The V gene end was trimmed by 5 bases and the J gene end by 6 bases; junction bases not matched to a gene: 9. The CDR3 DNA reads as TGTGCCAGCAGCCGATCAGGGGGCGGAGGCGAGCAGTACTTC. Translating gives CASSRSGGGGEQYF.

The chain links TRBV19 to TRBJ2-7, with 10 bases lining up with TRBD2. Germline CDR1 and CDR2: LNHDA and SQIVND (reference sequence). V was clipped by 5 bases and J by 0 bases; unmatched bases: 4. The CDR3 loop spans 15 amino acids. This CDR3 reads CASSPVAGGSYEQYF. As DNA, the CDR3 is TGTGCCAGTAGTCCGGTAGCGGGGGGCTCCTACGAGCAGTACTTC.

This clone was picked up one time. The chain recombines TRBV6-5 with TRBJ1-4; TRBD1 might be the D (5 bases). This CDR3 is 15 amino acids long. V was cut by 8 bases and J by 4 bases, with 17 bases left in between. Per germline, CDR1 MNHEY and CDR2 SVGAGI. CDR3 loop: CASSDPGLNNEKLFF. CDR3 DNA: TGTGCCAGCTCGGACCCGGGACTGAATAATGAAAAACTGTTTTTT.

The chain uses TRBV5-4 and TRBJ1-2, with 10 bases fitting TRBD1. V was pared by 4 bases and J by 0 bases, with 3 bases of the junction left unmatched. Germline values: CDR1 SGHNT, CDR2 YYREEE (reference sequence). CDR3 length equals 15 residues. The CDR3 spells CASSVGQGANYGYTF. CDR3 nucleotide sequence: TGTGCCAGCAGCGTCGGACAGGGGGCTAACTATGGCTACACCTTC. Variable domain in full (rest from reference TRBV5-4 and TRBJ1-2): ETGVTQSPTHLIKTRGQQVTLRCSSQSGHNTVSWYQQALGQGPQFIFQYYREEENGRGNFPPRFSGLQFPNYSSELNVNALELDDSALYLCASSVGQGANYGYTFGSGTRLTVV.

This chain links TRBV10-3 with TRBJ1-5; D not resolved. The CDR3 has 14 residues. Trimming pared 3 bases from V and 0 bases from J, leaving 6 bases between. CDR1 ENHRY and CDR2 SYGVKD come from the germline V gene. The CDR3 DNA is TGTGCCATCAGTGATAGCGGTAGCAATCAGCCCCAGCATTTT. Its protein is CAISDSGSNQPQHF.

V usage is TRBV10-3 and J usage is TRBJ2-1; 8 bases are shared with TRBD2. This CDR3 is built from 17 residues. CDR1 is ENHRY, CDR2 SYGVKD, per germline. The junction had 7 bases not matched to a gene; V was cut back by 2 bases and J by 1 base. The CDR3 reads CAISEGLAGLSYNEQFF. The CDR3 bases are TGTGCCATCAGTGAGGGGTTAGCGGGGCTATCCTACAATGAGCAGTTCTTC.

The genes are TRBV5-4 and TRBJ2-2; D is uncertain. Germline V gene sequence: CDR1 SGHNT, CDR2 YYREEE (reference sequence). The ends were cut back, 2 bases at V and 7 bases at J, with 12 bases in the middle. The CDR3 extends over 14 amino acids. The CDR3 loop is CASSFDLLVGELFF. CDR3 DNA sequence: TGTGCCAGCAGCTTCGACCTCCTAGTCGGGGAGCTGTTTTTT.

The CDR3 region is CASRSSGTGMYEQYF. CDR3 in DNA: TGTGCCAGTAGAAGCAGCGGGACAGGGATGTACGAGCAGTACTTC. The chain joins TRBV19 to TRBJ2-7; 9 bases agree with TRBD1. The CDR3 length is 15 residues. CDR1 is LNHDA, CDR2 SQIVND, per germline (reference sequence). The V and J ends lost 6 bases and 4 bases, in that order; junction bases with no gene match: 10.